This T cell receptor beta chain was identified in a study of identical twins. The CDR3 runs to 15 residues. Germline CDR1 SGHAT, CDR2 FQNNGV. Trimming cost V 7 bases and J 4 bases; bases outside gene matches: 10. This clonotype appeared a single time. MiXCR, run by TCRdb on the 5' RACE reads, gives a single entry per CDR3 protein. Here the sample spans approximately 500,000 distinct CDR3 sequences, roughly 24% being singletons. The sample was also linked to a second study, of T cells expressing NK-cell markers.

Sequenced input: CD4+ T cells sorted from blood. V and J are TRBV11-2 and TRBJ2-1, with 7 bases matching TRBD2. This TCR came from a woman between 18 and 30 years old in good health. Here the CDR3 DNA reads TGTGCCAGCAAAGTTCGTGGGGGGGGATACAATGAGCAGTTCTTC. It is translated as CASKVRGGGYNEQFF.